This T cell receptor beta chain is drawn from a study of T cells in Graves' hyperthyroidism and ophthalmopathy. Study information: Staff took peripheral blood when the initial diagnosis was made, before any treatment began. Regarding the study as a whole: Blood also carried most thyroid clonotypes expanded above 0.001. Ophthalmopathy and stable hyperthyroidism were separated by a 13 V-J model. With a median lead of about 6.9 months before onset, the model predicted ophthalmopathy.

Concerning this clonotype: Antigen: not known.

Amplification targeted TCR beta CDR3 regions from RNA transcripts. Initially, a first-round RT-PCR of the TCR CDR3 employed the HTBI primer set. TCRdb reprocessed the multiplex PCR reads with MiXCR, giving one entry per CDR3 protein. The sample carries under 350,000 distinct CDR3 sequences, 15% to 20% recorded once. From germline, CDR1 is MNHEY and CDR2 SVGAGI. CDR3 length equals 16 residues. The V gene lost 0 bases and the J gene lost 0 bases, with 11 bases spanning the gap. The chain links TRBV6-5 to TRBJ1-2, with no clear D. This sequence was found in a woman aged 55-75 years with Graves' ophthalmopathy. Sequences were obtained from blood. CDR3 amino acids: CASSYSSGLPNYGYTF. CDR3 bases: TGTGCCAGCAGTTACTCCAGCGGACTACCTAACTATGGCTACACCTTC.